Reported below is one TCR beta chain. What it recognizes is unknown. This specimen belongs to a study of CD8 T cells in ankylosing spondylitis. Study-wide results and limits: Clones linked to disease were reported to show significant enrichment in matched ankylosing spondylitis synovial fluid. CD8+ cells made up the disease-linked clones, which were relatively rare in peripheral blood. Typical of ankylosing spondylitis blood, it appeared, was a TCR beta motif of fewer than 10 highly homologous variants.

The V end was cut by 9 bases, the J end by 3 bases, with 16 bases between. The CDR3 runs to 14 residues. Germline V gene lookup returns CDR1 SGHDT and CDR2 YYEEEE. MiXCR, run by TCRdb on the 5' RACE reads, gives a single entry per CDR3 protein. The sample includes 700,000 to 850,000 distinct CDR3 sequences, about 11% of them seen just once. The chain is built from TRBV5-6 and TRBJ2-1; unclear D gene. The sequence was collected from a male donor with ankylosing spondylitis. The material sequenced was blood, either unsorted or a sorted T cell fraction (not recorded which). The CDR3 nucleotides read TGTGCCATGGGCGCCGGGCCGGACTACAATGAGCAGTTCTTC. This codes for CAMGAGPDYNEQFF.